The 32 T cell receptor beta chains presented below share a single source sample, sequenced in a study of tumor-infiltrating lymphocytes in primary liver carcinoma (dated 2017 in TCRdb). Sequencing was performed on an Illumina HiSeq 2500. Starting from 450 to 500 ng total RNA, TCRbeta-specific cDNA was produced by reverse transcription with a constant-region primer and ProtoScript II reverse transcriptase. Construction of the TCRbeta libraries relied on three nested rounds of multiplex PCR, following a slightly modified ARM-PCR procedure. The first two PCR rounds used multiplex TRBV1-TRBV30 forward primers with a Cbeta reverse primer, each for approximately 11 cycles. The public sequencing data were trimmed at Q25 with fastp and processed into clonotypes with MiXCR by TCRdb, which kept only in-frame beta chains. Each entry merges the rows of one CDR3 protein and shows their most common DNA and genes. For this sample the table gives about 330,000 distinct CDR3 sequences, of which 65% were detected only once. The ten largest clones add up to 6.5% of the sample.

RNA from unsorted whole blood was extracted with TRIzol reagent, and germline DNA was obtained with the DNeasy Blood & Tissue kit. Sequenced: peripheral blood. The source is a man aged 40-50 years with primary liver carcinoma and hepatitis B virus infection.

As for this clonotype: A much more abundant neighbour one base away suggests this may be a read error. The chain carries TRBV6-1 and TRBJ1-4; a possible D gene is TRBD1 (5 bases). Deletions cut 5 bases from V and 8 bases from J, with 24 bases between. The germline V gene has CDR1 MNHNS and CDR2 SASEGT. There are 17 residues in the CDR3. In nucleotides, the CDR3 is TGTGCCAGCAGTCCCTTTGTCCCGGGACGGGGGAGCGAAAAACTGTTTTTT. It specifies CASSPFVPGRGSEKLFF.

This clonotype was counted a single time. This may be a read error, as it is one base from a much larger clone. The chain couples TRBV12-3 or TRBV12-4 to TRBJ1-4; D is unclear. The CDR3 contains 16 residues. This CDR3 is CANSRTPGDIDEKLFF. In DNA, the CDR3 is TGTGCCAACAGTCGGACCCCCGGGGATATCGATGAAAAACTGTTTTTT.

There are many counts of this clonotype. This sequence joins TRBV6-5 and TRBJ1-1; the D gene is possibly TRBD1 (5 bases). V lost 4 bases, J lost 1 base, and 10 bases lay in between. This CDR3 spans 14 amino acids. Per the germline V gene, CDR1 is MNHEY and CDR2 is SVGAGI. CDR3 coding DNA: TGTGCCAGCAGTTTGGGACTGGGGAACACTGAAGCTTTCTTT. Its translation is CASSLGLGNTEAFF.

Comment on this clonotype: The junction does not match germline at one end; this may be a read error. The CDR3 loop reads CANSPGMGNTIYF. CDR3 in DNA: TGTGCCAACAGTCCGGGAATGGGAAACACCATATATTTT. This chain links TRBV12-3 or TRBV12-4 with TRBJ1-3; no clear D. The CDR3 has 13 residues.

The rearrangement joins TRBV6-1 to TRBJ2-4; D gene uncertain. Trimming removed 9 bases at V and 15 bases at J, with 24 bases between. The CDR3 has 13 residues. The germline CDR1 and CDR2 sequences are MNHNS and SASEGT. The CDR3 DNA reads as TGTGCCAGTTATTCCTCCGGGTATCTGGAGAGGTACTTC. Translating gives CASYSSGYLERYF.

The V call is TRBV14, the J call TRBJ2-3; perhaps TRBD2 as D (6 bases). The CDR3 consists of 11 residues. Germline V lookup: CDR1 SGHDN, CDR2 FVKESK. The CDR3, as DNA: TGTACCGGCAGCCAAAACGGGGGACAGTATTTT. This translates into CTGSQNGGQYF.

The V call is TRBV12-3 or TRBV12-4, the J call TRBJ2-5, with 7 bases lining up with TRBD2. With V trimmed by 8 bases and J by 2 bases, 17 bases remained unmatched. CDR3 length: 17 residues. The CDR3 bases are TGTGCCAGCGGGACCGACGGGGGGTTTGCGCCGCAAGAGACCCAGTACTTC. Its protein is CASGTDGGFAPQETQYF.

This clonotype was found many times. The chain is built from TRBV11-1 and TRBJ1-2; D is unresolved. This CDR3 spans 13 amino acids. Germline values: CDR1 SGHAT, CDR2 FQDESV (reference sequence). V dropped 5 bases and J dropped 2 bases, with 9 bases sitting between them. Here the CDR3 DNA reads TGTGCCAGCAGCCCGGACGGGAACTATGGCTACACCTTC. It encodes CASSPDGNYGYTF.

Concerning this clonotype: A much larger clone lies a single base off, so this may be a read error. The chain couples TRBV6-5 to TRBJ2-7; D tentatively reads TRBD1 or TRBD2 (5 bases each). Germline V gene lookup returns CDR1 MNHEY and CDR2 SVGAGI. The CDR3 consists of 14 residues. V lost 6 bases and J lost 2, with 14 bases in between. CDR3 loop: CASRRTRGPYEQYF. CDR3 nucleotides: TGTGCCAGCAGAAGGACACGGGGACCCTACGAGCAGTACTTC.

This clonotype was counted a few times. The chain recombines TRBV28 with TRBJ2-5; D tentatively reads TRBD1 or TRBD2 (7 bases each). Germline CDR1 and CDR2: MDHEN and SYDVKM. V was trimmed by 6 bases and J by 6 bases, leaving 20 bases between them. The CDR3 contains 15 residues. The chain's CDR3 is CASSQYREGQKTQYF. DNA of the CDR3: TGTGCCAGCAGCCAATACAGGGAGGGACAGAAGACCCAGTACTTC.

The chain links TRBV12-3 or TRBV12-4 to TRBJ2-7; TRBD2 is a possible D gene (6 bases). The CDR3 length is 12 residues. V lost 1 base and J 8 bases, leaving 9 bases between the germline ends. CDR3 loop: CASSLVGGQQYF. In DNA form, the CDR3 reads TGTGCCAGCAGTTTAGTGGGGGGTCAGCAGTACTTC.

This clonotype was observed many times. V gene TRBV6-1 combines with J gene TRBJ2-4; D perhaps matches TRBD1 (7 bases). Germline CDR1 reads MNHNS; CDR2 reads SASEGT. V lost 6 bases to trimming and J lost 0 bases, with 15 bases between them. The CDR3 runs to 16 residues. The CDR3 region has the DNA TGTGCCAGCAGCGGCCCGGAGGGGGCAGCCAAAAACATTCAGTACTTC. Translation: CASSGPEGAAKNIQYF.

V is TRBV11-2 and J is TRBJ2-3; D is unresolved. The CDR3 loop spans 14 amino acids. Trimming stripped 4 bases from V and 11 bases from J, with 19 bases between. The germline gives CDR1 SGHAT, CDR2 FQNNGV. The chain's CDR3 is CASSSELYTDMQYF. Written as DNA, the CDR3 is TGTGCCAGCAGCTCAGAACTTTACACCGACATGCAGTATTTT.

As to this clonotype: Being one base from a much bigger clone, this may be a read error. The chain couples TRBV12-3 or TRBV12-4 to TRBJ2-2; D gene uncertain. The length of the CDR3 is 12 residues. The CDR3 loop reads CASGFFTGELFF. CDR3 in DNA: TGTGCCAGCGGTTTCTTCACCGGGGAGCTGTTTTTT.

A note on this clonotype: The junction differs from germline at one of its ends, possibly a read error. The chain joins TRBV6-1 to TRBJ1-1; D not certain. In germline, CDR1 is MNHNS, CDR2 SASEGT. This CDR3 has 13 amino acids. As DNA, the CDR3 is TGTGCCAGCATTGAAGAGGCCTTCACTGAAGCTTTCTTT. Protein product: CASIEEAFTEAFF.

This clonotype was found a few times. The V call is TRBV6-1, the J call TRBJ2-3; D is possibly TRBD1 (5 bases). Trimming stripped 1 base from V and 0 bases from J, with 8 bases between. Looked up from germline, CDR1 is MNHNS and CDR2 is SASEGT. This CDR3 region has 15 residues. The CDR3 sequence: CASSEETASTDTQYF. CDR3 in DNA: TGTGCCAGCAGTGAAGAGACAGCCAGCACAGATACGCAGTATTTT.

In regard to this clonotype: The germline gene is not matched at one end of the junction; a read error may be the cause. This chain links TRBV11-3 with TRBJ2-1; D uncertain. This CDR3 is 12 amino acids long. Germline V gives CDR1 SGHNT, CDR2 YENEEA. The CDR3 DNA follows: TGTGCCAGCAGATTAGACCGCGATGAGCAGTTCTTC. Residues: CASRLDRDEQFF.

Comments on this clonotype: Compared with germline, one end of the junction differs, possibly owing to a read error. CDR3 residues: CARSFRLAGSSYNGQFF. CDR3 DNA: TGTGCCAGAAGCTTCCGACTAGCGGGGAGCTCCTACAATGGGCAGTTCTTC. The chain links TRBV11-2 to TRBJ2-1, with TRBD2 matching 11 bases. Looked up from germline, CDR1 is SGHAT and CDR2 is FQNNGV. This CDR3 has 17 amino acids.

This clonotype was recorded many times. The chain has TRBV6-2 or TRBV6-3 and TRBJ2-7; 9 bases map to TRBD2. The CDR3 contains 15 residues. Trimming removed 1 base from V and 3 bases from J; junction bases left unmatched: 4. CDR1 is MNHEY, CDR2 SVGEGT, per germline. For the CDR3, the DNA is TGTGCCAGCAGTTACTGGACTAGCGCGATCTACGAGCAGTACTTC. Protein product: CASSYWTSAIYEQYF.

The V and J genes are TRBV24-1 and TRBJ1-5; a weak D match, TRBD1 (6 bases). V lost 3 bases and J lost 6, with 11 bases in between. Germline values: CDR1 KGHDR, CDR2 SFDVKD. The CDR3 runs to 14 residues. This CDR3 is CATSDPGALQPQHF. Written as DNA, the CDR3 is TGTGCCACCAGTGATCCAGGGGCGCTTCAGCCCCAGCATTTT.

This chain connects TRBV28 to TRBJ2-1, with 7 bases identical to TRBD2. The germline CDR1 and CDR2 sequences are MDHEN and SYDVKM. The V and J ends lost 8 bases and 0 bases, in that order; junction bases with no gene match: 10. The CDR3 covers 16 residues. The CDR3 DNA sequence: TGTGCCAGCGTCTCCGCGGGCGGGAGCTCCTACAATGAGCAGTTCTTC. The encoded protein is CASVSAGGSSYNEQFF.

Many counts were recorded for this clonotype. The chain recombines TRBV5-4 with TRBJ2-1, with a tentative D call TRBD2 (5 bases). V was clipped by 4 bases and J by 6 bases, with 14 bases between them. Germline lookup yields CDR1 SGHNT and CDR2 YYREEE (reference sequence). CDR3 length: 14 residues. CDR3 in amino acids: CASSPETNSNEQFF. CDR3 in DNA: TGTGCCAGCAGCCCCGAGACTAACTCCAATGAGCAGTTCTTC.

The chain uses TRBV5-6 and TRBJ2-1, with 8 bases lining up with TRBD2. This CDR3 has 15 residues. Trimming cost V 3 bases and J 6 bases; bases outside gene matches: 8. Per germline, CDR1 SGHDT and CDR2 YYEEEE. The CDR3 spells CASSYGLAGSNEQFF. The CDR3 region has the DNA TGTGCCAGCAGCTATGGATTAGCGGGAAGCAATGAGCAGTTCTTC.

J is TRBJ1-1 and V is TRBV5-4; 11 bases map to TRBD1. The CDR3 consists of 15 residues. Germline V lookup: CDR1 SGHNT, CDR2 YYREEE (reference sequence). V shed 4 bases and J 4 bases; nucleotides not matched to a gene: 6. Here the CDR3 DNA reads TGTGCCAGCAGCCAAGGACAGGGGGCGAGCACTGAAGCTTTCTTT. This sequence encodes CASSQGQGASTEAFF.

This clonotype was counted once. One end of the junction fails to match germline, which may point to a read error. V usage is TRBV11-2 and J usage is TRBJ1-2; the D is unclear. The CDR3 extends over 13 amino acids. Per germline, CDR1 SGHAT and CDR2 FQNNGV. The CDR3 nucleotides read TGTACCAGCAGCCCGGATAGTATCTATGGCTACACCTTC. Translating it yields CTSSPDSIYGYTF. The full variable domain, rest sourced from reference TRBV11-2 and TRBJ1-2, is EAGVAQSPRYKIIEKRQSVAFWCNPISGHATLYWYQQILGQGPKLLIQFQNNGVVDDSQLPKDRFSAERLKGVDSTLKIQPAKLEDSAVYLCTSSPDSIYGYTFGSGTRLTVV.

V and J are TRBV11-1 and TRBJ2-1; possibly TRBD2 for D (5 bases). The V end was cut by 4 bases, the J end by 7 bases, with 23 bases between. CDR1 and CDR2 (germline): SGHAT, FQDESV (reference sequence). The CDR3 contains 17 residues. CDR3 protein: CASSSNGMSRLFNEQFF. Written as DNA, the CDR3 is TGTGCCAGCAGCTCAAACGGGATGAGCAGGTTGTTTAATGAGCAGTTCTTC.

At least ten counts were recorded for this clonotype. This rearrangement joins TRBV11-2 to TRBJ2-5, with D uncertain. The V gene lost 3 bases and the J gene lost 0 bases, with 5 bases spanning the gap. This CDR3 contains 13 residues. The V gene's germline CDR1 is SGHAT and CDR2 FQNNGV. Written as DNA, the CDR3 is TGTGCCAGCAGCTTCGGAAACCAAGAGACCCAGTACTTC. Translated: CASSFGNQETQYF.

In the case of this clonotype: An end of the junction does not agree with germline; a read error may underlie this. The CDR3 region has the DNA TGCGCCAGCAGTCCTCACTTGAAGACTGAAGCTTTCTTT. This codes for CASSPHLKTEAFF. The chain combines TRBV4-3 with TRBJ1-1; no clear D. The germline CDR1 and CDR2 sequences are LGHNA and YSLEER. CDR3 size: 13 residues.

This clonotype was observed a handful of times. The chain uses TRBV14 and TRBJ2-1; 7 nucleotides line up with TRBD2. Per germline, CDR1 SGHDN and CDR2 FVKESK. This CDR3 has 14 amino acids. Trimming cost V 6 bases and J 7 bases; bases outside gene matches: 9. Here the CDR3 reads CASSTTWRGNEQFF. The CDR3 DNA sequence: TGTGCCAGCAGTACGACTTGGCGGGGGAATGAGCAGTTCTTC.

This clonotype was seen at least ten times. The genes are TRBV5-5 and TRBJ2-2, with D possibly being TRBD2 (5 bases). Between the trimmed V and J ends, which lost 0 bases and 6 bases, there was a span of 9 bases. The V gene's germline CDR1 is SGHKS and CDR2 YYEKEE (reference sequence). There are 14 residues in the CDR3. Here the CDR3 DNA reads TGTGCCAGCAGCTTGGAGGCGGGTGCCGGGGAGCTGTTTTTT. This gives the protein CASSLEAGAGELFF.

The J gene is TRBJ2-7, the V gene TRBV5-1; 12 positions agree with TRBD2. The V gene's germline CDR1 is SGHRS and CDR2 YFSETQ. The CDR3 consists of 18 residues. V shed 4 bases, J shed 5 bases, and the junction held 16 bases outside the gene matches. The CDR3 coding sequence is TGCGCCAGCAGCCTTAGGACTAGCGGGAAAACTAGTCCCCACGAGCAGTACTTC. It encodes CASSLRTSGKTSPHEQYF. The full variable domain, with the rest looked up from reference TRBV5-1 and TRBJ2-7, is KAGVTQTPRYLIKTRGQQVTLSCSPISGHRSVSWYQQTPGQGLQFLFEYFSETQRNKGNFPGRFSGRQFSNSRSEMNVSTLELGDSALYLCASSLRTSGKTSPHEQYFGPGTRLTVT.

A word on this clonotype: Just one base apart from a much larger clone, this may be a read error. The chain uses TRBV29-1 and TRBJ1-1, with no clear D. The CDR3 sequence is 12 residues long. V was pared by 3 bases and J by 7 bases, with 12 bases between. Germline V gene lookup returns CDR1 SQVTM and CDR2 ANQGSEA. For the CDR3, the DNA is TGCAGCGTTGATTTGTCAGACTATGAAGCTTTCTTT. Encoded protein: CSVDLSDYEAFF.